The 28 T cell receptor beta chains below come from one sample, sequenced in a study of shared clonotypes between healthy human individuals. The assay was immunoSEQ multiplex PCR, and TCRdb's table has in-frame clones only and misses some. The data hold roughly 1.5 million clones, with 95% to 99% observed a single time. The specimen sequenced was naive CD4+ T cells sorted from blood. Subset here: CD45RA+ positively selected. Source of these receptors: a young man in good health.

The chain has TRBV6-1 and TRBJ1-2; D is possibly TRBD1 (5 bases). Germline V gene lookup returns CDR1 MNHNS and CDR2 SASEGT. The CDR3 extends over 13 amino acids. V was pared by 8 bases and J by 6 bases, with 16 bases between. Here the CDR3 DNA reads TGTGCCAGCTCATCAGGGCCTCTTGATGGCTACACCTTC. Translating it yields CASSSGPLDGYTF.

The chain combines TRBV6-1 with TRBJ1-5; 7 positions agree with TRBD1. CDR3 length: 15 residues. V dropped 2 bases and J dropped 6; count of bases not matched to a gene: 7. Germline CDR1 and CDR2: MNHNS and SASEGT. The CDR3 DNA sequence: TGTGCCAGCAGTGAAAGACAGGGTAGGGGTCAGCCCCAGCATTTT. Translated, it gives CASSERQGRGQPQHF.

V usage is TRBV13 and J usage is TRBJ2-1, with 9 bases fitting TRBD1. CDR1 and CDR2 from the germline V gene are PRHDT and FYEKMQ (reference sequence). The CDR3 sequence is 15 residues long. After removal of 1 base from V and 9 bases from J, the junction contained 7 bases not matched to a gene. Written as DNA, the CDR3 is TGTGCCAGCAGCTTAGCCCCGGGACAGGGAATTGAGCAGTTCTTC. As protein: CASSLAPGQGIEQFF.

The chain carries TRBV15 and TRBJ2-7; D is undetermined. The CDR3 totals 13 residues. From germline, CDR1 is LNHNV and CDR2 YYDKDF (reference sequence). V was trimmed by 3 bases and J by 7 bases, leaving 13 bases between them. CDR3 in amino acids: CATSREPMLEQYF. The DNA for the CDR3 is TGTGCCACCAGCAGGGAGCCCATGCTTGAGCAGTACTTC.

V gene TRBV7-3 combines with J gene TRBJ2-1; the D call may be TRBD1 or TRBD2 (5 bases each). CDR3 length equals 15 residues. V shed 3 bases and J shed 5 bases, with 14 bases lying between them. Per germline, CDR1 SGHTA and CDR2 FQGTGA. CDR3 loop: CASSLIGTPDNEQFF. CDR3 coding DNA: TGTGCCAGCAGCTTGATAGGGACCCCCGACAATGAGCAGTTCTTC.

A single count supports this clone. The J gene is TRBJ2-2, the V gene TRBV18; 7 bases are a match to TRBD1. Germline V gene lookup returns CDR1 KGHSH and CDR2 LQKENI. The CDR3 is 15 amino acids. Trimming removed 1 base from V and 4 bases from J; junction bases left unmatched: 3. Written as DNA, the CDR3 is TGTGCCAGCTCACCACAGGGGGCGTCCACCGGGGAGCTGTTTTTT. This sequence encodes CASSPQGASTGELFF.

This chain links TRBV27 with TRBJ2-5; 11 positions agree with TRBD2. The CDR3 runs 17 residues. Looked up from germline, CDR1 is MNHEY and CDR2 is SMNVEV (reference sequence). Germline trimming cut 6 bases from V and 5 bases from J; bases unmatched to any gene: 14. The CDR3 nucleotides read TGTGCCAGCAGGCCGGCGTCAACTAGCGGGAGAGGTGAGACCCAGTACTTC. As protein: CASRPASTSGRGETQYF.

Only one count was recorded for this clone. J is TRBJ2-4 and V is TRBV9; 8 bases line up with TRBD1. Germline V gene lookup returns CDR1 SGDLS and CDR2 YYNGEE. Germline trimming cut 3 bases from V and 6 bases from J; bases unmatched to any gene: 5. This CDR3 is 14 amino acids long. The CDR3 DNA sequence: TGTGCCAGCAGCGGACGACAGGGGATAAACATTCAGTACTTC. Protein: CASSGRQGINIQYF.

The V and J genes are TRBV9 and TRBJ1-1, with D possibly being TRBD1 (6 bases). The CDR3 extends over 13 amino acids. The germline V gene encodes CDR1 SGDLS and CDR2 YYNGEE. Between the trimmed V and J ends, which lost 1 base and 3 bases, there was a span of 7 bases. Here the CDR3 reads CASSVKGDTEAFF. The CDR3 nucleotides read TGTGCCAGCAGCGTAAAGGGGGACACTGAAGCTTTCTTT.

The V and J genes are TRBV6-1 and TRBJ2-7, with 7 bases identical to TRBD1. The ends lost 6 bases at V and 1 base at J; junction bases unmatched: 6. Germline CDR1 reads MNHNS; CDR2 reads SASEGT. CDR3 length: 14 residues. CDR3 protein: CASSPQGISYEQYF. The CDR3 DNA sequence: TGTGCCAGCAGCCCACAGGGGATTTCCTACGAGCAGTACTTC.

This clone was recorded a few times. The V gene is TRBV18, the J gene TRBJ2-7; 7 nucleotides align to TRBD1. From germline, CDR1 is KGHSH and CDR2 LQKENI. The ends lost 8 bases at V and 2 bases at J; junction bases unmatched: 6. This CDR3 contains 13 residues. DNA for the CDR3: TGTGCCAGCCTACGACAGGGCGCCTACGAGCAGTACTTC. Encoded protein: CASLRQGAYEQYF.

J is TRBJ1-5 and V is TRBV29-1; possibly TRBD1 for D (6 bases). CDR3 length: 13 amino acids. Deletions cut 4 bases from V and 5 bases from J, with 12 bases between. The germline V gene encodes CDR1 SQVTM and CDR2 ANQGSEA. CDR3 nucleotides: TGCAGCGTTGGTTGGTCAGGGGATCAGCCCCAGCATTTT. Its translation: CSVGWSGDQPQHF.

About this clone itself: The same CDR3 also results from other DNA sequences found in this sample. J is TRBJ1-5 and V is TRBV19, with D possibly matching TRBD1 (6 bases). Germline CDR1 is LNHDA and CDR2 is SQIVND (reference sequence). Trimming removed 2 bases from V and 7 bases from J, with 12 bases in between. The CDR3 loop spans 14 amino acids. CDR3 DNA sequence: TGTGCCAGTAGTATACAGGGGCGAGGGCAGCCCCAGCATTTT. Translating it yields CASSIQGRGQPQHF.

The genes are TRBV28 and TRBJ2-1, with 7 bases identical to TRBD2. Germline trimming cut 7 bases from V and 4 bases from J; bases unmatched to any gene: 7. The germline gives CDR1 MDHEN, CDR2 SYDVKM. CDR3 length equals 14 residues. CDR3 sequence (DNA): TGTGCCAGCACAGACGGGAGGCTGTACAATGAGCAGTTCTTC. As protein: CASTDGRLYNEQFF.

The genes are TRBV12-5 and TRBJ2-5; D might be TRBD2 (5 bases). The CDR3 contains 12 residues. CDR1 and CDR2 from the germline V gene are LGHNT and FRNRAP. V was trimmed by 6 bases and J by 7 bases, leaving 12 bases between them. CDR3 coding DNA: TGTGCTAGTGGCCCGGACTCGCGGACCCAGTACTTC. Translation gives CASGPDSRTQYF.

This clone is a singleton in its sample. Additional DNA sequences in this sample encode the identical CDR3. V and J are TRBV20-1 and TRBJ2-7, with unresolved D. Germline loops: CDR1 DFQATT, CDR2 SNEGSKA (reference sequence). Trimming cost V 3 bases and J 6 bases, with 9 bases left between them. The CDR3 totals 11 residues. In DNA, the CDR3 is TGCAGTGCTAGCACTTTGGGCGAGCAGTACTTC. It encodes CSASTLGEQYF.

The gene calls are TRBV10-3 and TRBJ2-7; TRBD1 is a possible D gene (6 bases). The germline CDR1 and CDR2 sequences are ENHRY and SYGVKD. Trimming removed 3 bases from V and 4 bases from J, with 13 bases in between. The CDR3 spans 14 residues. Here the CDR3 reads CAISDNRDNYEQYF. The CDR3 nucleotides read TGTGCCATCAGTGACAACCGGGACAATTACGAGCAGTACTTC.

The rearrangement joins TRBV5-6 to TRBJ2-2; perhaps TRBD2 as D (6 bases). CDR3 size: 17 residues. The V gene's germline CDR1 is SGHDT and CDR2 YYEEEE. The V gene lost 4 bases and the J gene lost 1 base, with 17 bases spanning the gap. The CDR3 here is CASSNFERRENTGELFF. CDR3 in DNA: TGTGCCAGCAGCAACTTTGAGAGGCGGGAGAACACCGGGGAGCTGTTTTTT.

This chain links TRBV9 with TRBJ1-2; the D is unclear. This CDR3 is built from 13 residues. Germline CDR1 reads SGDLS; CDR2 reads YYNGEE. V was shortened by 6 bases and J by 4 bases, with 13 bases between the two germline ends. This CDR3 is CASNSAGPYGYTF. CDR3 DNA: TGTGCCAGCAATTCCGCCGGACCCTATGGCTACACCTTC.

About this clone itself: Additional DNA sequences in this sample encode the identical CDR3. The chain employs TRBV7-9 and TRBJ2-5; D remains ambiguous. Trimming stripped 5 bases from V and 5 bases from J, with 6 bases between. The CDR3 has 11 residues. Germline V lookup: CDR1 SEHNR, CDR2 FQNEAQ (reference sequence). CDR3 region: CASSSVETQYF. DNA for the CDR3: TGTGCCAGCAGCAGCGTCGAGACCCAGTACTTC.

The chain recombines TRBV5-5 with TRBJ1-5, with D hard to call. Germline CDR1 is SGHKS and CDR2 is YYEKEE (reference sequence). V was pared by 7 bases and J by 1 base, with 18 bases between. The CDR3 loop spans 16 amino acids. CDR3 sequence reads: CASSARPGLSNQPQHF. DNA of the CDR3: TGTGCCAGCTCAGCCAGGCCGGGATTGAGCAATCAGCCCCAGCATTTT.

Written as DNA, the CDR3 is TGTGCCAGCAGCCAAAGAGGACTAGCCGTCTACTACGAGCAGTACTTC. It codes for CASSQRGLAVYYEQYF. The chain is built from TRBV14 and TRBJ2-7, with 8 nucleotides matching TRBD2. Germline-derived CDR1 and CDR2 are SGHDN and FVKESK. CDR3 size: 16 residues. The J segment lost 3 bases and the V segment lost 2 bases, leaving 9 bases of the junction unmatched. The full variable domain, rest sourced from reference TRBV14 and TRBJ2-7, is EAGVTQFPSHSVIEKGQTVTLRCDPISGHDNLYWYRRVMGKEIKFLLHFVKESKQDESGMPNNRFLAERTGGTYSTLKVQPAELEDSGVYFCASSQRGLAVYYEQYFGPGTRLTVT.

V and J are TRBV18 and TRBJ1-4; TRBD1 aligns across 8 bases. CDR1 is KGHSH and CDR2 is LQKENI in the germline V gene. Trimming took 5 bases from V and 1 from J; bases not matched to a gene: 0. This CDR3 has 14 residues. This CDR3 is CASSTGGTNEKLFF. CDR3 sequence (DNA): TGTGCCAGCTCAACAGGGGGAACTAATGAAAAACTGTTTTTT. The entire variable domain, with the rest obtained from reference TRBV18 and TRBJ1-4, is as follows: NAGVMQNPRHLVRRRGQEARLRCSPMKGHSHVYWYRQLPEEGLKFMVYLQKENIIDESGMPKERFSAEFPKEGPSILRIQQVVRGDSAAYFCASSTGGTNEKLFFGSGTQLSVL.

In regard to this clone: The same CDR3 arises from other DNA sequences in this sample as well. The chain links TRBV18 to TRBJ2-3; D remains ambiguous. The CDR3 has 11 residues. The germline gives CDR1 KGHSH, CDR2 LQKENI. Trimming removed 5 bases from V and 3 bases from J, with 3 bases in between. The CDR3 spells CASSTTDTQYF. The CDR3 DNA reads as TGTGCCAGCTCAACGACAGATACGCAGTATTTT.

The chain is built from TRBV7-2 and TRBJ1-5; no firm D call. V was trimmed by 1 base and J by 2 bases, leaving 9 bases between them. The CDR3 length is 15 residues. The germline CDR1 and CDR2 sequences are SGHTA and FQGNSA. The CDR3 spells CASSLEGYRNQPQHF. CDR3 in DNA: TGTGCCAGCAGCTTAGAGGGATATCGCAATCAGCCCCAGCATTTT.

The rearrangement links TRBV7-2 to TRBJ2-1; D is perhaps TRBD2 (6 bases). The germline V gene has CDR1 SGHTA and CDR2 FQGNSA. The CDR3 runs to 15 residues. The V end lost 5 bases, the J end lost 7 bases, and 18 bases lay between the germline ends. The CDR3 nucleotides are TGTGCCAGCAGCCGCCCAAGCGGGCCTCGGAATGAGCAGTTCTTC. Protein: CASSRPSGPRNEQFF. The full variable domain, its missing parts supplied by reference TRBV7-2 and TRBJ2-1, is GAGVSQSPSNKVTEKGKDVELRCDPISGHTALYWYRQSLGQGLEFLIYFQGNSAPDKSGLPSDRFSAERTGGSVSTLTIQRTQQEDSAVYLCASSRPSGPRNEQFFGPGTRLTVL.

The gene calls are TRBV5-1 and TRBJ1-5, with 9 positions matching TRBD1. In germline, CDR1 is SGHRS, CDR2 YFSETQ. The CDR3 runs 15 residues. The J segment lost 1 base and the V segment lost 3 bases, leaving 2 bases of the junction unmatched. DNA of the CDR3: TGCGCCAGCAGCTGGACAGGGGACAGCAATCAGCCCCAGCATTTT. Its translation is CASSWTGDSNQPQHF.

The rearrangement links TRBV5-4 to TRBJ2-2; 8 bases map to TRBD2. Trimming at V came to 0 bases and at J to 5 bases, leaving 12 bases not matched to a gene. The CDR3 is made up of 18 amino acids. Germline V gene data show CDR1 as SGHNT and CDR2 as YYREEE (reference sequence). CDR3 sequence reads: CASSLAGWSGSSTGELFF. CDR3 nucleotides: TGTGCCAGCAGCTTGGCCGGATGGAGCGGGAGTTCTACCGGGGAGCTGTTTTTT.